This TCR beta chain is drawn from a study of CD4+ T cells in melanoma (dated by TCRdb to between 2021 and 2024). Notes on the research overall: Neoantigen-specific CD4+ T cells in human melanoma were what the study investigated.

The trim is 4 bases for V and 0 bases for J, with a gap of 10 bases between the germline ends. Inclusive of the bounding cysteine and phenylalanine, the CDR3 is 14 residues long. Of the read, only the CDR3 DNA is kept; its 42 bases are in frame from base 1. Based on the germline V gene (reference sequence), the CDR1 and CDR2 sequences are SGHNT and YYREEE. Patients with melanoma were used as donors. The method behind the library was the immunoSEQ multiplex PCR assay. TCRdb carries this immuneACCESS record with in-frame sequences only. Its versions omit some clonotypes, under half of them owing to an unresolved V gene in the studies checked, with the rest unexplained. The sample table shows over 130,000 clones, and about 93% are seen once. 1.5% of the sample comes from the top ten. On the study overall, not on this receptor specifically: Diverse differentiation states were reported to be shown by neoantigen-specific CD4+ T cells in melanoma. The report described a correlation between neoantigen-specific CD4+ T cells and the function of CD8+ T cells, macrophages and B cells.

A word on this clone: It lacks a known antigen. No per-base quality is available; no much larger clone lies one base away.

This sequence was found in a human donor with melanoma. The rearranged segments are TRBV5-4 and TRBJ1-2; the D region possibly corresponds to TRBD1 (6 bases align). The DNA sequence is TGTGCCAGCAGCAGGACAGCGACTAACTATGGCTACACCTTC. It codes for CASSRTATNYGYTF.